This T cell receptor beta chain was profiled in a study of cytomegalovirus exposure and HLA in healthy donors. As for the study in general: The study's early data release held roughly 90 million unique TCRs from HLA-typed donors. For the approximately 360 genotyped donors, around 76% fell within the Caucasian-associated ancestry cluster.

Amplification used 60 Vbeta primers and 13 Jbeta primers. The protocol was immunoSEQ multiplex PCR, while the TCRdb copy is restricted to in-frame clones and leaves out a portion. The data show about 150,000 clones, 65% to 70% seen once. Regarding the study as a whole: HLA allele associations emerged for around 15,000 TCR beta sequences in a later analysis, at 0.05 false discovery rate. Association of a missense DCLRE1C variant with TCR beta V- and J-gene trimming was reported in a later analysis.

As to this clone: Its matching antigen is unknown.

The CDR3 contains 13 residues. Germline assignment: CDR1 LNHDA and CDR2 SQIVND (reference sequence). V lost 6 bases, J lost 2 bases, and 1 base stayed unmatched. The source is a young man in good health and CMV-seropositive. The rearrangement uses TRBV19 and TRBJ1-3; 7 nucleotides line up with TRBD1. Sample: PBMCs. The CDR3 region is CASSRGTGNTIYF. CDR3 bases: TGTGCCAGTAGCAGGGGGACTGGAAACACCATATATTTT.